This T cell receptor (beta chain) was captured in a study of blood T cell repertoires in COVID-19. About the research overall: Whether acute or convalescent, the COVID-19 samples came from the United States, Italy and Spain.

Grouping used clinical history reported by participants in a survey and questionnaire. Exposed study participants had met a COVID-19 case within 2 weeks before entry. Authors' analysis steps: Nucleated cell counts were estimated from reference gene primer amplification. Clones were sequenced by immunoSEQ multiplex PCR, and TCRdb holds only the in-frame ones, with some missing. V and J calls and clone size come straight from that table; D and trimming were deduced from the DNA. Of some 240,000 clones detected, over 75% appear once; the ten largest clones hold about 3.1%. Germline CDR1 is MNHNS and CDR2 is SASEGT. V shed 2 bases and J shed 7 bases, with 21 bases lying between them. CDR3 length: 16 residues.

This chain connects TRBV6-1 to TRBJ2-7, with D tentatively TRBD1 (5 bases). The sequence came from a woman aged 40 to 50 who had been exposed to COVID-19. The sequencing sample was made of PBMCs or T cells enriched from blood (not recorded which). The CDR3 loop reads CASSEWGTRAGWEQYF. CDR3 in DNA: TGTGCCAGCAGTGAATGGGGCACGAGAGCTGGGTGGGAGCAGTACTTC.